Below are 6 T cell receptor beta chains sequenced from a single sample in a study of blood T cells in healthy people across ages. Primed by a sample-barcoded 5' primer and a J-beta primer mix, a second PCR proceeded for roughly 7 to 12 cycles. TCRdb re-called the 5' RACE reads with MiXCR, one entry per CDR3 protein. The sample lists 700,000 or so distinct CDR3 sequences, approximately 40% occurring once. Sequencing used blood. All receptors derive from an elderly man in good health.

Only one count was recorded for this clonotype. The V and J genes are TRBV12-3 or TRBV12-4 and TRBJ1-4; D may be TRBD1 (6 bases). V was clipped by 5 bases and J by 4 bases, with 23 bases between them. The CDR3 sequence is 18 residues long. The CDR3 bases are TGTGCCAGCAGTCTTAATACATACTCGGGACAACTTAATGAAAAACTGTTTTTT. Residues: CASSLNTYSGQLNEKLFF.

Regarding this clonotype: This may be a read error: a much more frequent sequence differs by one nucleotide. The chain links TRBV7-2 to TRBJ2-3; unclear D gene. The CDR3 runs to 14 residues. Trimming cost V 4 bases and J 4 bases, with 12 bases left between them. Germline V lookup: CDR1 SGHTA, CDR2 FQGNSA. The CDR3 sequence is CASSSQVVADTQYF. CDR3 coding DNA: TGTGCCAGCAGCTCCCAGGTGGTGGCAGATACGCAGTATTTT.

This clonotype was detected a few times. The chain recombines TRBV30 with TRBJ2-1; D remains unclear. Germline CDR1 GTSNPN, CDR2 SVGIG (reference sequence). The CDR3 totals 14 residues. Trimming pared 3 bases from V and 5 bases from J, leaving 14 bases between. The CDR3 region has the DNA TGTGCCTGGAGGTTGCAGGATAGAGACAATGAGCAGTTCTTC. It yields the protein CAWRLQDRDNEQFF.

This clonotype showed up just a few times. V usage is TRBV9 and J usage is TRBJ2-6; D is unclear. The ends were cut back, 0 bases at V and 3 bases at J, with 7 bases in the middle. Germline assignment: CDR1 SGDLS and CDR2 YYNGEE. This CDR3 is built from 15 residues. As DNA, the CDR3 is TGTGCCAGCAGCGTAGAAAGGTTTGGGGCCAACGTCCTGACTTTC. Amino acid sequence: CASSVERFGANVLTF.

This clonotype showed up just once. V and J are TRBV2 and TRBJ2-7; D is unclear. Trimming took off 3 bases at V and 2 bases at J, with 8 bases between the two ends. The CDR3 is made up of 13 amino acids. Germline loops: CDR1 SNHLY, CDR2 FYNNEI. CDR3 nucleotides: TGTGCCAGCAGTGAGTTAGAGGCCTACGAGCAGTACTTC. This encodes CASSELEAYEQYF.

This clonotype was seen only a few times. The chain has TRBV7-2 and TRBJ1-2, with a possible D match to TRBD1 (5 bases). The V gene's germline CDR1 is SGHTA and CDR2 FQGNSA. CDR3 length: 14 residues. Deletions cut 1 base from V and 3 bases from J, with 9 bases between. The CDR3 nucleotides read TGTGCCAGCAGCTTAGAGGGGAATCACTATGGCTACACCTTC. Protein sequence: CASSLEGNHYGYTF.